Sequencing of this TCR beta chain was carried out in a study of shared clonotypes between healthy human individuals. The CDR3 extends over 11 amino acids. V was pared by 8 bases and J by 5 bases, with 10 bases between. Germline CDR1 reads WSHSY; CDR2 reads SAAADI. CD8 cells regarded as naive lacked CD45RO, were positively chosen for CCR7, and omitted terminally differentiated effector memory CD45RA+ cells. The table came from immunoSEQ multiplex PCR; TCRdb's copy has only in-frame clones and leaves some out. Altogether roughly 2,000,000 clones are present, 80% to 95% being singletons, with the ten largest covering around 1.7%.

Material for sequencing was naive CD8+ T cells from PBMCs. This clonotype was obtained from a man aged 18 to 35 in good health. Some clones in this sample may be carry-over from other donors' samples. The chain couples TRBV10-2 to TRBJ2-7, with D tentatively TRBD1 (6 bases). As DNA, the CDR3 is TGCGCCAGCTGGGCAGGGGACGAGCAGTACTTC. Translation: CASWAGDEQYF.